Below, 21 T cell receptor beta chains from the same sample are listed, as sequenced in a study of radiotherapy plus CTLA-4 blockade in lung cancer. Data came from immunoSEQ multiplex PCR; TCRdb stores just in-frame clones and leaves some out. The sample lists roughly 53,000 clones, 65% to 85% occurring once. Sequencing used peripheral blood, obtained from a patient treated with radiotherapy plus ipilimumab. The origin of the receptors is a human donor with non-small cell lung cancer who had a partial response to radiotherapy plus ipilimumab.

The gene calls are TRBV5-5 and TRBJ2-7, with D tentatively TRBD1 (5 bases). The CDR3 is 12 amino acids. Germline V gene lookup returns CDR1 SGHKS and CDR2 YYEKEE (reference sequence). Trimming shortened V by 1 base and J by 5 bases, and 7 bases separated the two germline ends. The CDR3, as DNA: TGTGCCAGCAGCTTGATCAGGGACGAGCAGTACTTC. Translation: CASSLIRDEQYF.

The V call is TRBV9, the J call TRBJ2-5; perhaps TRBD1 as D (6 bases). The germline V gene encodes CDR1 SGDLS and CDR2 YYNGEE. V dropped 0 bases and J dropped 0 bases, with 9 bases sitting between them. This CDR3 region has 15 residues. CDR3 in amino acids: CASSVGGTNQETQYF. The DNA of the CDR3 is TGTGCCAGCAGCGTAGGGGGGACAAACCAAGAGACCCAGTACTTC.

The J gene is TRBJ1-2, the V gene TRBV5-5; 8 positions match TRBD1. Germline V gene lookup returns CDR1 SGHKS and CDR2 YYEKEE (reference sequence). This CDR3 has 14 residues. V lost 5 bases to trimming and J lost 4 bases; unmatched junction nucleotides: 7. In DNA, the CDR3 is TGTGCCAGCAGTCCTACCGGGACAGGCTATGGCTACACCTTC. Amino acid sequence: CASSPTGTGYGYTF.

V gene TRBV10-3 combines with J gene TRBJ2-1; 8 positions match TRBD2. There are 17 residues in the CDR3. Germline CDR1 and CDR2: ENHRY and SYGVKD. Unmatched junction bases numbered 12, after V lost 6 bases and J lost 2 bases. The CDR3 DNA sequence: TGTGCCATCAGGGGGGAAAAGGAGCGGGGGCCCTACAATGAGCAGTTCTTC. Translation: CAIRGEKERGPYNEQFF.

This chain joins TRBV10-3 and TRBJ1-1; D is possibly TRBD1 (6 bases). Trimming removed 4 bases from V and 1 base from J, with 13 bases in between. The germline V gene encodes CDR1 ENHRY and CDR2 SYGVKD. The CDR3 extends over 15 amino acids. CDR3 sequence (DNA): TGTGCCATCAGTGTAACAGGGCTGGCGAACACTGAAGCTTTCTTT. This gives the protein CAISVTGLANTEAFF.

This chain links TRBV4-2 with TRBJ1-2; D unresolved. Germline V gene sequence: CDR1 LGHNA, CDR2 YNFKEQ. The CDR3 has 16 residues. The germline V and J ends were trimmed by 0 bases and 0 bases, with 11 bases remaining between them. The chain's CDR3 is CASSQDETFSNYGYTF. CDR3 DNA: TGTGCCAGCAGCCAAGATGAGACATTCTCTAACTATGGCTACACCTTC.

V usage is TRBV14 and J usage is TRBJ1-1, with D perhaps TRBD1 (6 bases). Trimming took 2 bases from V and 1 from J, leaving 17 bases between them. Germline V CDR1 and CDR2: SGHDN, FVKESK. The CDR3 consists of 17 residues. CDR3 DNA: TGTGCCAGCAGCCAAAGTTTATTTTTAGGGGGGAACACTGAAGCTTTCTTT. This gives the protein CASSQSLFLGGNTEAFF. The full variable domain, completed using reference TRBV14 and TRBJ1-1, is EAGVTQFPSHSVIEKGQTVTLRCDPISGHDNLYWYRRVMGKEIKFLLHFVKESKQDESGMPNNRFLAERTGGTYSTLKVQPAELEDSGVYFCASSQSLFLGGNTEAFFGQGTRLTVV.

This sequence joins TRBV15 and TRBJ2-5; TRBD2 is a possible D gene (6 bases). V was clipped by 1 base and J by 4 bases, with 13 bases between them. The germline V gene has CDR1 LNHNV and CDR2 YYDKDF (reference sequence). The length of the CDR3 is 15 residues. The CDR3 DNA is TGTGCCACCAGCAGAGGGGCTAGCGATGTAGAGACCCAGTACTTC. This codes for CATSRGASDVETQYF.

The V gene is TRBV6-6, the J gene TRBJ1-6; no definite D call. Trimming removed 0 bases at V and 8 bases at J, with 8 bases between. Germline V gene data show CDR1 as MNHNY and CDR2 as SVGAGI (reference sequence). This CDR3 is built from 14 residues. DNA of the CDR3: TGTGCCAGCAGTTACTCAGGCGGAGATTCACCCCTCCACTTT. It encodes CASSYSGGDSPLHF.

The gene calls are TRBV5-1 and TRBJ2-5, with 8 nucleotides matching TRBD1. V lost 4 bases, J lost 2 bases, and 7 bases stayed unmatched. There are 15 residues in the CDR3. Germline V gene sequence: CDR1 SGHRS, CDR2 YFSETQ. CDR3 protein: CASSLTGTGQETQYF. In DNA form, the CDR3 reads TGCGCCAGCAGCCTCACCGGGACAGGTCAAGAGACCCAGTACTTC.

The chain has TRBV7-2 and TRBJ1-1, with D perhaps TRBD1 (5 bases). CDR1 SGHTA and CDR2 FQGNSA come from the germline V gene. V was cut by 7 bases and J by 4 bases, with 16 bases left in between. The CDR3 extends over 14 amino acids. Here the CDR3 reads CASTRQGGGTEAFF. The CDR3 bases are TGTGCCAGCACCCGCCAGGGAGGAGGCACTGAAGCTTTCTTT.

The chain has TRBV6-5 and TRBJ2-5, with TRBD2 as a possible D gene (5 bases). Germline values: CDR1 MNHEY, CDR2 SVGAGI. V lost 7 bases to trimming and J lost 1 base, with 16 bases between them. CDR3 size: 15 residues. The CDR3 DNA follows: TGTGCCAGCACTCGGGCAGGAGGTCCCCAAGAGACCCAGTACTTC. It is translated as CASTRAGGPQETQYF.

The chain has TRBV25-1 and TRBJ2-3; the match to TRBD2 covers 8 bases. CDR3 length equals 18 residues. With V trimmed by 0 bases and J by 4 bases, 12 bases remained unmatched. Germline V gives CDR1 MGHDK, CDR2 SYGVNS. The CDR3 bases are TGTGCCAGCAGTGAATATGGACGGGGGGGGATACTCGCAGATACGCAGTATTTT. It specifies CASSEYGRGGILADTQYF.

The chain couples TRBV7-2 to TRBJ2-3, with 7 positions matching TRBD1. Germline V gene sequence: CDR1 SGHTA, CDR2 FQGNSA. V lost 5 bases, J lost 3 bases, and 8 bases stayed unmatched. CDR3 length equals 15 residues. For the CDR3, the DNA is TGTGCCAGCAGCCGGGACAGAAGACCGACAGATACGCAGTATTTT. Its protein is CASSRDRRPTDTQYF.

The chain couples TRBV11-3 to TRBJ1-1; the D is unclear. The germline V gene has CDR1 SGHNT and CDR2 YENEEA. Between the trimmed V and J ends, which lost 3 bases and 1 base, there was a span of 6 bases. There are 13 residues in the CDR3. CDR3 bases: TGTGCCAGCAGCTTGGCGGGGAACACTGAAGCTTTCTTT. Its translation is CASSLAGNTEAFF.

The rearrangement uses TRBV9 and TRBJ2-5; 7 bases are a match to TRBD1. With 3 bases clipped from V and 1 base from J, the junction kept 6 bases outside the gene matches. This CDR3 has 15 amino acids. Germline V lookup: CDR1 SGDLS, CDR2 YYNGEE. CDR3 sequence (DNA): TGTGCCAGCAGCGCCAGACAGGGTTTCCAAGAGACCCAGTACTTC. Amino acids: CASSARQGFQETQYF.

CDR3 nucleotides: TGTGCCAGCAGCGTAGGAGGAAGGGGGGGCAGTTCCTACGAGCAGTACTTC. Amino acid sequence: CASSVGGRGGSSYEQYF. The chain has TRBV9 and TRBJ2-7; a weak D match, TRBD2 (7 bases). The germline V gene encodes CDR1 SGDLS and CDR2 YYNGEE. V shed 0 bases and J shed 1 base, with 17 bases lying between them. This CDR3 region has 17 residues.

The J gene is TRBJ1-3, the V gene TRBV6-5, with D perhaps matching TRBD1 (5 bases). V was cut by 6 bases and J by 4 bases, with 13 bases left in between. The CDR3 totals 14 residues. CDR1 is MNHEY and CDR2 is SVGAGI in the germline V gene. CDR3 sequence: CASSPGVGGNTIYF. The DNA for the CDR3 is TGTGCCAGCAGCCCGGGGGTTGGAGGAAACACCATATATTTT.

CDR3 region: CATSRIRDSVTGELFF. The DNA for the CDR3 is TGTGCCACCAGCAGAATCCGGGACAGTGTCACCGGGGAGCTGTTTTTT. This chain uses TRBV15 with TRBJ2-2; TRBD1 matches 7 bases. With V trimmed by 2 bases and J by 4 bases, 7 bases remained unmatched. This CDR3 comprises 16 residues. Germline V lookup: CDR1 LNHNV, CDR2 YYDKDF (reference sequence).

The genes are TRBV28 and TRBJ1-4, with 7 bases aligning to TRBD1. Trimming took 5 bases from V and 4 from J; bases not matched to a gene: 7. Germline V CDR1 and CDR2: MDHEN, SYDVKM. CDR3 length equals 15 residues. The CDR3 DNA is TGTGCCAGCAGTACACCCAGACAGGGTAATGAAAAACTGTTTTTT. Amino acid sequence: CASSTPRQGNEKLFF.

The chain has TRBV9 and TRBJ2-2; no definite D call. The CDR3 is made up of 13 amino acids. Germline CDR1 SGDLS, CDR2 YYNGEE. V was trimmed by 2 bases and J by 1 base, leaving 3 bases between them. The DNA for the CDR3 is TGTGCCAGCAGCGTCGGGAACACCGGGGAGCTGTTTTTT. Its translation: CASSVGNTGELFF.